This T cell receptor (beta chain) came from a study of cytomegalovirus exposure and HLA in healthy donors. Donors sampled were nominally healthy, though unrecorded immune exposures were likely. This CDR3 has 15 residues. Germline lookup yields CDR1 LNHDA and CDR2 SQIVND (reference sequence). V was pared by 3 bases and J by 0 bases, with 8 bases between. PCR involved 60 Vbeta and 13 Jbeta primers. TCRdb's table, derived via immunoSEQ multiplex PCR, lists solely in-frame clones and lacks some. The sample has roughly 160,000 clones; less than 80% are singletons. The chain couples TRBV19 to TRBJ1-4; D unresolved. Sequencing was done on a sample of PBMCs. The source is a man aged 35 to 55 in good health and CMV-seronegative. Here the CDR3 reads CASSIAASTNEKLFF. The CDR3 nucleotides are TGTGCCAGTAGTATCGCGGCGTCAACTAATGAAAAACTGTTTTTT.